Described below is a single T cell receptor beta chain sequence and its context. Its antigen remains unknown. This sample is drawn from a study of cytomegalovirus exposure and HLA in healthy donors. Germline loops: CDR1 WSHSY, CDR2 SAAADI. V was pared by 6 bases and J by 0 bases, with 6 bases of the junction left unmatched. This CDR3 contains 15 residues. The study ran its PCR with 60 Vbeta and 13 Jbeta primers. Libraries were prepared by immunoSEQ multiplex PCR; TCRdb keeps only in-frame clonotypes and omits some of them. This sample's clone table lists around 57,000 clones. Findings and limits, study-wide: Presence/absence analyses took donor sequencing depth as roughly uniform.

The chain uses TRBV10-2 and TRBJ2-7; TRBD1 aligns across 9 bases. This receptor was taken from a woman in her fifties or sixties in good health and CMV-seropositive. The sequenced sample consisted of PBMCs. The CDR3 sequence is CASRLGQGSSYEQYF. For the CDR3, the DNA is TGCGCCAGCAGACTAGGACAGGGGAGCTCCTACGAGCAGTACTTC.